A selection of T cell receptor beta chains follows, all from one sample in a study of cytomegalovirus exposure and HLA in healthy donors. Assay: immunoSEQ multiplex PCR; the TCRdb copy retains only in-frame clones and omits some. The sample holds approximately 94,000 clones; approximately 80% are singletons and the top ten take roughly 5%. Sample: PBMCs. The receptors were gathered from a man aged 25 to 45 in good health and CMV-seropositive. Both conserved end residues are part of each CDR3. The D gene is left open where the match is weak. For some rows the clone size is stated as once, few or many, or as a class when expanded; others skip it.

D	V	length	size	J	DNA	CDR3
-	TRBV28	16	-	TRBJ1-5	TGTGCCAGCAGTTTATGGGACAGTGGTGGCAATCAGCCCCAGCATTTT	CASSLWDSGGNQPQHF
TRBD1	TRBV9	15	-	TRBJ2-5	TGTGCCAGCAGCGTATCCGGGACAGGGTCGGAGACCCAGTACTTC	CASSVSGTGSETQYF
-	TRBV30	13	once	TRBJ2-2	TGTGCCTGGACCCTAGGCGGTACCGGGGAGCTGTTTTTT	CAWTLGGTGELFF
-	TRBV19	12	once	TRBJ2-3	TGTGCCAGCCGACAGGCTGAAGATACGCAGTATTTT	CASRQAEDTQYF
-	TRBV27	13	-	TRBJ1-1	TGTGCCAGCAGTTTGGCGGAAACAAGCGAAGCTTTCTTT	CASSLAETSEAFF
-	TRBV7-9	16	-	TRBJ2-1	TGTGCCAGCAGCTTGCCGGGACTGGGGGAACACAATGAGCAGTTCTTC	CASSLPGLGEHNEQFF
-	TRBV7-3	16	few	TRBJ2-6	TGTGCCAGCAGCTTAAACAGCCCCTCTGGGGCCAACGTCCTGACTTTC	CASSLNSPSGANVLTF
-	TRBV9	15	-	TRBJ2-3	TGTGCCAGCAAAGGAGGAAGAACAGCAACAGATACGCAGTATTTT	CASKGGRTATDTQYF
TRBD2	TRBV6-1	15	-	TRBJ2-7	TGTGCCAGCAGCCGTGGGACTAGCGGGAGGTACGAGCAGTACTTC	CASSRGTSGRYEQYF
TRBD2	TRBV6-4	16	few	TRBJ2-3	TGTGCCAGCAGTGAGGAAGCGGGAGGGCGGGCAGATACGCAGTATTTT	CASSEEAGGRADTQYF
-	TRBV30	19	-	TRBJ2-5	TGTGCCTGGAGTAGTCTCCCCCGGCCCTTAAAGGGGGACCAAGAGACCCAGTACTTC	CAWSSLPRPLKGDQETQYF
-	TRBV6-5	15	-	TRBJ2-3	TGTGCCAGCAGTTATCGGGCAGGGGGCACAGATACGCAGTATTTT	CASSYRAGGTDTQYF
-	TRBV5-4	13	-	TRBJ1-3	TGTGCCAGCAGCGTCGACAGGGGAAACACCATATATTTT	CASSVDRGNTIYF
TRBD2	TRBV29-1	13	-	TRBJ2-1	TGCAGCGTGGGGACTAGCGGGCGGGATGAGCAGTTCTTC	CSVGTSGRDEQFF
TRBD1	TRBV11-2	16	-	TRBJ1-1	TGTGCCAGCAGCCCGCTCAAGGACAGGGGCGGAACTGAAGCTTTCTTT	CASSPLKDRGGTEAFF
TRBD1	TRBV19	14	few	TRBJ1-1	TGTGCCAGTAGTATAAACGACAGGGGCACTGAAGCTTTCTTT	CASSINDRGTEAFF
-	TRBV6-1	14	once	TRBJ1-1	TGTGCCAGCAGTGAAAATATGGCGAACACTGAAGCTTTCTTT	CASSENMANTEAFF
-	TRBV5-5	14	-	TRBJ1-4	TGTGCCAGCAGCCAGGAGGGCCCAGAAGAAAAACTGTTTTTT	CASSQEGPEEKLFF
-	TRBV7-9	15	-	TRBJ2-3	TGTGCCAGCAGCTTAGACGGGTCTAGCACAGATACGCAGTATTTT	CASSLDGSSTDTQYF
-	TRBV7-6	14	many	TRBJ2-7	TGTGCCAGCAGCTTAGCGGGGCGGTTCAACGAGCAGTACTTC	CASSLAGRFNEQYF
-	TRBV5-1	15	-	TRBJ1-2	TGCGCCAGCAGCTTGGAGGCAGGGGAAAACTATGGCTACACCTTC	CASSLEAGENYGYTF
TRBD2	TRBV4-2	15	once	TRBJ2-3	TGTGCCAGCAGCCCTAGCGGGGGGATGGGAGATACGCAGTATTTT	CASSPSGGMGDTQYF
TRBD1	TRBV19	17	-	TRBJ2-5	TGTGCCAGTAGTCCAACCCGTGGACAGGGTCCCCCAGAGACCCAGTACTTC	CASSPTRGQGPPETQYF
TRBD1	TRBV2	14	-	TRBJ1-2	TGTGCCAGCAGTGGTGGACAGGGGGGATATGGCTACACCTTC	CASSGGQGGYGYTF
-	TRBV30	14	-	TRBJ2-2	TGTGCCTGGGACCCAGGGTGGGGAACCGGGGAGCTGTTTTTT	CAWDPGWGTGELFF
-	TRBV6-5	13	-	TRBJ1-1	TGTGCCAGCAGTCCAGGGGTCAACACTGAAGCTTTCTTT	CASSPGVNTEAFF
TRBD2	TRBV15	14	-	TRBJ2-5	TGTGCCACCAGCGGGTGGACGGGGGGTGAGACCCAGTACTTC	CATSGWTGGETQYF
-	TRBV19	15	-	TRBJ2-3	TGTGCCAGTAGTTCCCCGGGGGAGAAGGCGGATACGCAGTATTTT	CASSSPGEKADTQYF
-	TRBV5-1	18	-	TRBJ2-6	TGCGCCAGCAGCTTGGAACCCGACATCTACTCTGGGGCCAACGTCCTGACTTTC	CASSLEPDIYSGANVLTF
TRBD2	TRBV4-1	15	-	TRBJ2-2	TGCGCCAGCAGCCGCCTAGCGGGAGTCGGAGGGGAGCTGTTTTTT	CASSRLAGVGGELFF
-	TRBV28	17	-	TRBJ1-3	TGTGCCAGCAGTTCCCCGGCCGGACACGAGCCTGGAAACACCATATATTTT	CASSSPAGHEPGNTIYF
-	TRBV7-6	16	few	TRBJ2-7	TGTGCCAGCAGCTTGGGGAGGACTGTGGAGGGAACCGAGCAGTACTTC	CASSLGRTVEGTEQYF
-	TRBV30	15	few	TRBJ2-1	TGTGCCTGGAGGGGAAGGGGGCGCGGGATAGATGAGCAGTTCTTC	CAWRGRGRGIDEQFF
TRBD2	TRBV28	19	-	TRBJ2-1	TGTGCCAGCAGTTTATCAGTTCTGATAAGGGTCGGGAGGCGCGATGAGCAGTTCTTC	CASSLSVLIRVGRRDEQFF
TRBD1	TRBV7-9	16	-	TRBJ1-1	TGTGCCAGCAGCTCAAATAGACAGGGGTGGAACACTGAAGCTTTCTTT	CASSSNRQGWNTEAFF
-	TRBV5-6	14	-	TRBJ1-1	TGTGCCAGCAGCTCTAGAGGGGGTTTGACTGAAGCTTTCTTT	CASSSRGGLTEAFF
TRBD2	TRBV2	15	few	TRBJ2-1	TGTGCCAGCAGTCAAGGACTAGCGGGGGGGTTTGAGCAGTTCTTC	CASSQGLAGGFEQFF
TRBD1	TRBV27	13	-	TRBJ1-1	TGTGCCAGCAGCCAAAGGACAGGGGCTGAAGCTTTCTTT	CASSQRTGAEAFF
TRBD1	TRBV11-2	15	-	TRBJ2-2	TGTGCCAGCAGGTCGACAGGGGCCGGCACCGGGGAGCTGTTTTTT	CASRSTGAGTGELFF
TRBD2	TRBV28	19	-	TRBJ2-7	TGTGCCAGCAGCTCTCGAGACATGACTAGCGGGGGGAGCTCCTACGAGCAGTACTTC	CASSSRDMTSGGSSYEQYF
TRBD1	TRBV28	14	-	TRBJ1-2	TGTGCCAGCAGTAAGGGACAGGGAACCTATGGCTACACCTTC	CASSKGQGTYGYTF
-	TRBV7-2	17	-	TRBJ2-3	TGTGCCAGCAGATATTCCACCGGACTCTCAACCACAGATACGCAGTATTTT	CASRYSTGLSTTDTQYF
-	TRBV25-1	16	-	TRBJ1-1	TGTGCCAGCAGTGAATTAGGGGGGGCGCGGGTCACTGAAGCTTTCTTT	CASSELGGARVTEAFF
-	TRBV7-6	15	-	TRBJ1-1	TGTGCCAGCAGCTTAGGGCGACCAGGATCGAGTGAAGCTTTCTTT	CASSLGRPGSSEAFF
TRBD1	TRBV28	14	-	TRBJ1-4	TGTGCCAGCAGTTTAACAGGGGGTAATGAAAAACTGTTTTTT	CASSLTGGNEKLFF
-	TRBV5-4	14	-	TRBJ2-4	TGTGCCAGCAGCTTGGTTGGACAGAAAAACATTCAGTACTTC	CASSLVGQKNIQYF